Listed below are T cell receptor beta chains from one sample, sequenced in a study of radiation and T cells in renal cell carcinoma. The assay was immunoSEQ multiplex PCR, and TCRdb's table has in-frame clones only and misses some. The profile covers roughly 90,000 clones, with roughly 80% appearing a single time and approximately 9.6% taken by the ten largest. Sequenced here: blood, sampled from a patient whose treatment included radiotherapy and nephrectomy. The receptors derive from a man aged 50 or older with renal cell carcinoma. The CDR3 runs from the conserved cysteine through the conserved F or W. Each record gives: V gene, D gene, clone size, J gene, CDR3 protein, CDR3 DNA. The D gene is left open where the match is weak. Size is omitted from some rows. Given values are once, few, many or a class for expanded clones.

V gene: TRBV6-1; D gene: NA; clone size: NA; J gene: TRBJ1-5; CDR3 protein: CATTSTGSNQPQHF; CDR3 DNA: TGTGCCACTACTAGTACCGGTAGCAATCAGCCCCAGCATTTT
V gene: TRBV2; D gene: NA; clone size: NA; J gene: TRBJ2-2; CDR3 protein: CASRRTASAGELFF; CDR3 DNA: TGTGCCAGCAGGAGGACAGCCTCGGCTGGGGAGCTGTTTTTT
V gene: TRBV6-7; D gene: NA; clone size: NA; J gene: TRBJ2-5; CDR3 protein: CASIRTGVTQYF; CDR3 DNA: TGTGCCAGCATTCGGACGGGGGTGACCCAGTACTTC
V gene: TRBV6-6; D gene: NA; clone size: NA; J gene: TRBJ1-1; CDR3 protein: CASRTSTPEGTEAFF; CDR3 DNA: TGTGCCAGCAGGACCAGCACACCTGAGGGGACTGAAGCTTTCTTT
V gene: TRBV30; D gene: TRBD1; clone size: NA; J gene: TRBJ1-6; CDR3 protein: CAWRRDSSYNSPLHF; CDR3 DNA: TGTGCCTGGAGGAGGGACAGCAGTTATAATTCACCCCTCCACTTT
V gene: TRBV4-1; D gene: NA; clone size: NA; J gene: TRBJ2-1; CDR3 protein: CASSQPTGSPYNEQFF; CDR3 DNA: TGCGCCAGCAGCCAGCCAACAGGGTCCCCCTACAATGAGCAGTTCTTC
V gene: TRBV27; D gene: NA; clone size: NA; J gene: TRBJ2-6; CDR3 protein: CASSHRSGANVLTF; CDR3 DNA: TGTGCCAGCAGCCACCGCTCTGGGGCCAACGTCCTGACTTTC
V gene: TRBV11-2; D gene: TRBD2; clone size: NA; J gene: TRBJ2-7; CDR3 protein: CASSVLAGGSYEQYF; CDR3 DNA: TGTGCCAGCTCCGTACTAGCGGGGGGCTCCTACGAGCAGTACTTC
V gene: TRBV4-2; D gene: NA; clone size: few; J gene: TRBJ1-1; CDR3 protein: CASSQRVDTNTEAFF; CDR3 DNA: TGTGCCAGCAGCCAGCGTGTCGACACGAACACTGAAGCTTTCTTT